This T cell receptor beta chain was obtained from a study of beta chain features in type 1 diabetes. The study's findings and limits: It was not settled here whether HLA type affects TCRB rearrangement.

cDNA synthesis used the whole RNA isolate, giving expressed TCRB sequences. Naive, central memory and regulatory T cell samples averaged about 4 million immunoSEQ reads each. Profiled with immunoSEQ multiplex PCR; TCRdb holds only in-frame clones, not every one. The sample lists 120,000 to 150,000 clones, roughly 10% occurring once. This clone was found a few times. Its matching antigen is unknown. This CDR3 is built from 14 residues. V was shortened by 3 bases and J by 2 bases, with 11 bases between the two germline ends. Germline lookup yields CDR1 SGHTA and CDR2 FQGNSA. The sequenced sample consisted of central memory CD4+ T cells from blood. The sequence was obtained from a woman in her forties in good health. This sequence joins TRBV7-2 and TRBJ2-7; tentatively, D is TRBD1 (6 bases). The CDR3 reads CASSLGRGAYEQYF. For the CDR3, the DNA is TGTGCCAGCAGCTTGGGCAGGGGAGCCTACGAGCAGTACTTC.